Below, 9 T cell receptor beta chains from the same sample are listed, as sequenced in a study of blood T cells in healthy people across ages (dated by TCRdb to the mid-2010s). Library method: 5' RACE. Sequencing used an Illumina HiSeq 2500. A second PCR of roughly 7 to 11 cycles was performed with a sample-barcoded 5' primer and a J-beta primer mix. Through fastp at Q25 and MiXCR, TCRdb rebuilt clones from the public reads, retaining in-frame beta chains. Every CDR3 protein is listed once, alongside the most common genes and DNA of its rows. This sample holds over 550,000 distinct CDR3 sequences; under 30% were observed only once. The ten largest clones capture 15% to 17% of the sample. Sequencing was done on a sample of blood. The receptors derive from a woman of 80 years or more in good health.

This clonotype came up many times. The chain combines TRBV12-3 or TRBV12-4 with TRBJ1-4; no clear D. The CDR3 runs 14 residues. V lost 6 bases to trimming and J lost 0 bases, with 8 bases between them. The CDR3 protein is CASSKLSTNEKLFF. DNA for the CDR3: TGTGCCAGCAGCAAACTGTCAACTAATGAAAAACTGTTTTTT.

This clonotype was seen a handful of times. The chain recombines TRBV6-1 with TRBJ1-2, with 11 nucleotides matching TRBD1. The CDR3 contains 14 residues. In germline, CDR1 is MNHNS, CDR2 SASEGT. Trimming at V came to 7 bases and at J to 7 bases, leaving 8 bases not matched to a gene. The CDR3 sequence is CASILDRGLRGYTF. CDR3 in DNA: TGTGCCAGCATCTTGGACAGGGGGCTGCGTGGCTACACCTTC.

This clonotype came up many times. V usage is TRBV20-1 and J usage is TRBJ2-5; D unclear. The CDR3 covers 12 residues. V was shortened by 6 bases and J by 5 bases, with 13 bases between the two germline ends. CDR1 and CDR2 from the germline V gene are DFQATT and SNEGSKA (reference sequence). This CDR3 is CSAPRLGETQYF. CDR3 DNA sequence: TGCAGTGCCCCCCGCCTCGGGGAGACCCAGTACTTC.

Regarding this clonotype: A clone one base away is much larger, so this may be a read error. The V and J genes are TRBV7-2 and TRBJ2-2; D is unresolved. This CDR3 is built from 17 residues. Germline CDR1 and CDR2: SGHTA and FQGNSA. The CDR3 loop reads CANSLAMVFQSTGELFF. The CDR3 DNA sequence: TGTGCCAACAGCTTAGCCATGGTGTTTCAAAGCACCGGGGAGCTGTTTTTT.

The sample holds many counts of this clonotype. This chain joins TRBV29-1 and TRBJ1-4; 9 nucleotides line up with TRBD1. The CDR3 is 13 residues long. With 6 bases clipped from V and 7 bases from J, the junction kept 6 bases outside the gene matches. The germline V gene has CDR1 SQVTM and CDR2 ANQGSEA. Here the CDR3 DNA reads TGCAGCGTCCGGGACAGGGTGGGTGAAAAACTGTTTTTT. This gives the protein CSVRDRVGEKLFF.

This clonotype was seen at least ten times. The chain combines TRBV20-1 with TRBJ1-2, with D tentatively TRBD1 (5 bases). The CDR3 is 13 residues long. In germline, CDR1 is DFQATT, CDR2 SNEGSKA (reference sequence). The V gene lost 2 bases and the J gene lost 4 bases, with 11 bases spanning the gap. The CDR3 sequence is CSARPGLAYGYTF. The CDR3 nucleotides read TGCAGTGCTAGACCGGGACTGGCCTATGGCTACACCTTC.

This clonotype was counted many times. The gene calls are TRBV6-2 or TRBV6-3 and TRBJ2-1; D unclear. Germline CDR1 reads MNHEY; CDR2 reads SVGEGT. Trimming left V 4 bases short and J 7 bases short, with 14 bases between. This CDR3 has 14 residues. CDR3 DNA sequence: TGTGCCAGCAGTTCGTCCATGGGAACGAATGAGCAGTTCTTC. The encoded protein is CASSSSMGTNEQFF.

The chain uses TRBV7-6 and TRBJ2-1; D may be TRBD2 (6 bases). Germline CDR1 and CDR2: SGHVS and FNYEAQ. The V end was cut by 3 bases, the J end by 9 bases, with 9 bases between. CDR3 size: 12 residues. The chain's CDR3 is CASSLMEGEQFF. DNA of the CDR3: TGTGCCAGCAGCTTGATGGAGGGTGAGCAGTTCTTC.

J is TRBJ2-7 and V is TRBV28; D is possibly TRBD2 (5 bases). The germline CDR1 and CDR2 sequences are MDHEN and SYDVKM. The CDR3 totals 14 residues. The V end lost 2 bases, the J end lost 7 bases, and 15 bases lay between the germline ends. The CDR3 is CASSLLGSEEEQYF. CDR3 coding DNA: TGTGCCAGCAGTTTACTAGGGTCGGAGGAGGAGCAGTACTTC.